This passage covers 12 T cell receptor beta chains from one sample sequenced in a study of identical twins. Each CDR3 protein is one row after TCRdb ran MiXCR on the 5' RACE reads. The profile shows under 400,000 distinct CDR3 sequences, roughly 10% of them singletons. Specimen: naive T cells sorted from blood. The source is a woman aged 45-65 years in good health.

This clonotype was counted only a few times. This sequence joins TRBV4-1 and TRBJ2-3; no reliable D call. CDR1 is MGHRA and CDR2 is YSYEKL in the germline V gene. The CDR3 is 15 amino acids. V was cut by 0 bases and J by 2 bases, with 9 bases left in between. The CDR3 DNA reads TGCGCCAGCAGCCAAGATGGGATACACACAGATACGCAGTATTTT. Translating it yields CASSQDGIHTDTQYF.

This clonotype was seen only a few times. V and J are TRBV20-1 and TRBJ2-7; maybe TRBD2 (6 bases). The CDR3 covers 13 residues. Germline V gene lookup returns CDR1 DFQATT and CDR2 SNEGSKA (reference sequence). Deletions cut 3 bases from V and 5 bases from J, with 14 bases between. The CDR3 sequence: CSASPGPGDEQYF. The CDR3 DNA is TGCAGTGCTAGCCCAGGGCCGGGGGACGAGCAGTACTTC.

To note about this clonotype: The final CDR3 position lacks the conserved phenylalanine or tryptophan, pointing to a likely read error. No DNA is shown, since the ends of the CDR3 on it are uncertain; the CDR3 is the one TCRdb lists. V is TRBV24-1 and J is TRBJ2-4; the table calls TRBD2, which could not be checked here. The CDR3 length is 9 residues, termini included. Per germline, CDR1 KGHDR and CDR2 SFDVKD. Here the CDR3 reads CARPALTFL.

The chain recombines TRBV20-1 with TRBJ1-1; maybe TRBD1 (5 bases). The CDR3 contains 11 residues. Germline V gene data show CDR1 as DFQATT and CDR2 as SNEGSKA (reference sequence). The V end lost 3 bases, the J end lost 9 bases, and 11 bases lay between the germline ends. In DNA, the CDR3 is TGCAGTGCTAGTTCGGGGGTAAAAGCTTTCTTT. Amino acids: CSASSGVKAFF.

This clonotype was counted between two and nine times. V usage is TRBV11-2 and J usage is TRBJ1-1; 8 nucleotides agree with TRBD1. The junction had 5 bases not matched to a gene; V was cut back by 6 bases and J by 2 bases. CDR3 size: 14 residues. CDR1 and CDR2 (germline): SGHAT, FQNNGV. CDR3 loop: CASRESGGNTEAFF. CDR3 bases: TGTGCCAGCAGGGAATCAGGGGGCAACACTGAAGCTTTCTTT.

This clonotype was recorded at least ten times. The chain employs TRBV20-1 and TRBJ1-3; D unclear. The length of the CDR3 is 13 residues. Trimming left V 6 bases short and J 0 bases short, with 9 bases between. CDR1 and CDR2 from the germline V gene are DFQATT and SNEGSKA (reference sequence). In nucleotides, the CDR3 is TGCAGTGCCCCGTGGAACTCTGGAAACACCATATATTTT. It specifies CSAPWNSGNTIYF.

The sample holds many counts of this clonotype. V usage is TRBV10-3 and J usage is TRBJ2-3; 9 bases align to TRBD2. The CDR3 has 17 residues. The V gene's germline CDR1 is ENHRY and CDR2 SYGVKD. The V gene end was trimmed by 4 bases and the J gene end by 2 bases; junction bases not matched to a gene: 10. CDR3 DNA sequence: TGTGCCATCAGTGGAAATAGCGGGAGCAGGGACACAGATACGCAGTATTTT. This codes for CAISGNSGSRDTDTQYF.

This rearrangement joins TRBV20-1 to TRBJ2-7, with D possibly being TRBD1 or TRBD2 (5 bases each). The CDR3 sequence is 15 residues long. Germline loops: CDR1 DFQATT, CDR2 SNEGSKA (reference sequence). The V and J ends lost 1 base and 2 bases respectively, with 15 bases between them. CDR3 in DNA: TGCAGTGCTAGAGGTGGGGGTTCCGGGACCTACGAGCAGTACGTC. Amino acids: CSARGGGSGTYEQYV.

This clonotype was counted a few times. The gene calls are TRBV29-1 and TRBJ2-7, with TRBD1 identical over 7 bases. This CDR3 is 15 amino acids long. CDR1 and CDR2 (germline): SQVTM, ANQGSEA. With 5 bases clipped from V and 4 bases from J, the junction kept 14 bases outside the gene matches. In nucleotides, the CDR3 is TGCAGCGTTTTTCATCTTCGGGACAGAGTTTACGAGCAGTACTTC. Translating it yields CSVFHLRDRVYEQYF.

This clonotype was observed many times. The chain carries TRBV3-1 and TRBJ1-1, with D unclear. Germline assignment: CDR1 LGHDT and CDR2 YNNKEL (reference sequence). The CDR3 sequence is 13 residues long. The V end lost 1 base, the J end lost 6 bases, and 9 bases lay between the germline ends. This chain's CDR3 is CASSQGPLPEAFF. The CDR3, as DNA: TGTGCCAGCAGCCAAGGCCCGTTACCTGAAGCTTTCTTT.

This clonotype was seen at least ten times. The chain combines TRBV29-1 with TRBJ2-4; D is undetermined. CDR3 length: 14 residues. Germline loops: CDR1 SQVTM, CDR2 ANQGSEA. Trimming stripped 4 bases from V and 6 bases from J, with 16 bases between. The CDR3 nucleotides are TGCAGCGTTGGAGATTCGGCCGGCCTAAACATTCAGTACTTC. This codes for CSVGDSAGLNIQYF. The full variable domain, in which reference TRBV29-1 and TRBJ2-4 provide the parts outside the CDR3, is SAVISQKPSRDICQRGTSLTIQCQVDSQVTMMFWYRQQPGQSLTLIATANQGSEATYESGFVIDKFPISRPNLTFSTLTVSNMSPEDSSIYLCSVGDSAGLNIQYFGAGTRLSVL.

The genes are TRBV12-3 or TRBV12-4 and TRBJ2-1, with D maybe TRBD2 (5 bases). V shed 10 bases and J shed 0 bases, with 13 bases lying between them. This CDR3 is built from 14 residues. The CDR3 region is CATGWSLSYNEQFF. CDR3 bases: TGTGCCACGGGATGGAGCCTCTCCTACAATGAGCAGTTCTTC.